The 26 T cell receptor beta chains listed next were all sequenced from one sample in a study of T cell repertoires in cytomegalovirus infection (dated by TCRdb to 2018 to 2020). These reads were obtained on an Illumina HiSeq 1500. In-frame beta chains were kept once TCRdb had trimmed the public reads at Q25 with fastp and called clones with MiXCR. Each CDR3 protein appears once, grouped with its most common genes and DNA. A total of 310,000 or so distinct CDR3 sequences appear in this sample, more than 20% of them only once. The top ten constitute approximately 15% of the sample. Source material: PBMCs. These receptors all stem from a human donor in good health (CMV status not recorded). Some clones in this sample may be carry-over from other donors' samples.

In its sample, this clonotype was seen a few times. The CDR3 DNA reads TGTGCCAGCAGTTCCTGGGGGACAGATTTCAATGGCTACACCTTC. Its protein product is CASSSWGTDFNGYTF. The V gene is TRBV27, the J gene TRBJ1-2; 7 bases fit TRBD1. V lost 4 bases, J lost 6 bases, and 11 bases stayed unmatched. Germline values: CDR1 MNHEY, CDR2 SMNVEV (reference sequence). The CDR3 is 15 residues long.

The chain links TRBV20-1 to TRBJ1-1; D not resolved. With 1 base removed from V and 1 base from J, the gap between germline ends came to 4 bases. CDR3 length: 12 amino acids. Per germline, CDR1 DFQATT and CDR2 SNEGSKA (reference sequence). The CDR3 sequence is CSARVENTEAFF. The CDR3 bases are TGCAGTGCTAGAGTGGAGAACACTGAAGCTTTCTTT.

This chain links TRBV20-1 with TRBJ2-1; 11 nucleotides align to TRBD2. The trim removed 6 bases at V and 0 bases at J, leaving 13 bases unmatched. The CDR3 has 18 amino acids. CDR1 and CDR2 from the germline V gene are DFQATT and SNEGSKA (reference sequence). CDR3: CSADASGGQGVSYNEQFF. CDR3 sequence (DNA): TGCAGTGCCGACGCTAGCGGGGGGCAGGGAGTCTCCTACAATGAGCAGTTCTTC.

V and J are TRBV7-2 and TRBJ2-7, with a possible D match to TRBD2 (5 bases). Germline lookup yields CDR1 SGHTA and CDR2 FQGNSA. The CDR3 extends over 15 amino acids. Trimming shortened V by 1 base and J by 5 bases, and 15 bases separated the two germline ends. The CDR3 bases are TGTGCCAGCAGCTTAGGTGGAGGACCATGGGACGAGCAGTACTTC. It is translated as CASSLGGGPWDEQYF.

This clonotype has just a few counts. CDR3 in amino acids: CASSYSRGHEKLFF. The CDR3, as DNA: TGTGCCAGCAGTTACTCCCGGGGCCATGAAAAACTGTTTTTT. The chain recombines TRBV7-9 with TRBJ1-4; a weak D match, TRBD1 (5 bases). Trimming cost V 6 bases and J 6 bases, with 14 bases left between them. CDR1 is SEHNR and CDR2 is FQNEAQ in the germline V gene (reference sequence). CDR3 length equals 14 residues.

The V and J genes are TRBV7-8 and TRBJ1-3; the match to TRBD1 covers 8 bases. V trimming: 5 bases; J trimming: 6 bases; junction bases outside the gene matches: 6. CDR3 size: 14 residues. Germline-derived CDR1 and CDR2 are SGHVS and FQNEAQ. In nucleotides, the CDR3 is TGTGCCAGCAGCCGGGGACAGGTCGAAAACACCATATATTTT. This codes for CASSRGQVENTIYF.

This rearrangement joins TRBV14 to TRBJ2-6; D perhaps matches TRBD1 (5 bases). This CDR3 contains 19 residues. The germline gives CDR1 SGHDN, CDR2 FVKESK. The V gene lost 1 base and the J gene lost 0 bases, with 16 bases spanning the gap. The CDR3 DNA sequence: TGTGCCAGCAGCCAAGTTCGAGGACATAAGAGCTCTGGGGCCAACGTCCTGACTTTC. It yields the protein CASSQVRGHKSSGANVLTF.

This clonotype occurred many times. The V gene is TRBV7-2, the J gene TRBJ2-3; D might be TRBD1 (6 bases). Germline V lookup: CDR1 SGHTA, CDR2 FQGNSA. This CDR3 region has 16 residues. The ends were cut back, 5 bases at V and 0 bases at J, with 15 bases in the middle. CDR3 loop: CASSAARTASTDTQYF. The CDR3 DNA is TGTGCCAGCAGCGCAGCCCGGACAGCTAGCACAGATACGCAGTATTTT.

There are a few counts of this clonotype. This chain connects TRBV20-1 to TRBJ1-1, with a weak D call TRBD1 (5 bases). Germline assignment: CDR1 DFQATT and CDR2 SNEGSKA (reference sequence). V was cut by 7 bases and J by 2 bases, with 23 bases left in between. There are 16 residues in the CDR3. As DNA, the CDR3 is TGCAGTGGTCAGGGACCCTCCTTAAGGGTTAACACTGAAGCTTTCTTT. Encoded protein: CSGQGPSLRVNTEAFF.

The V and J genes are TRBV14 and TRBJ2-7; no clear D gene. V lost 1 base to trimming and J lost 7 bases, with 14 bases between them. CDR1 is SGHDN and CDR2 is FVKESK in the germline V gene. This CDR3 comprises 14 residues. CDR3 loop: CASSQGRTNREQYF. The CDR3 coding sequence is TGTGCCAGCAGCCAAGGCCGAACCAACCGGGAGCAGTACTTC.

The chain uses TRBV19 and TRBJ1-1; maybe TRBD1 (5 bases). This CDR3 is built from 15 residues. CDR1 is LNHDA, CDR2 SQIVND, per germline (reference sequence). Trimming took off 5 bases at V and 8 bases at J, with 21 bases between the two ends. The CDR3 reads CASSPPGRAAVEAFF. DNA for the CDR3: TGTGCCAGTAGTCCCCCCGGCAGGGCGGCCGTGGAAGCTTTCTTT.

The rearrangement joins TRBV12-3 or TRBV12-4 to TRBJ1-2; weak D call: TRBD1 (5 bases). The CDR3 loop spans 15 amino acids. V was clipped by 7 bases and J by 4 bases, with 19 bases between them. The chain's CDR3 is CASILGQGSGYGYTF. Written as DNA, the CDR3 is TGTGCCAGCATTCTGGGGCAGGGAAGTGGCTATGGCTACACCTTC.

The chain uses TRBV6-5 and TRBJ2-7; 8 bases fit TRBD1. The CDR3 loop spans 14 amino acids. Trimming at V came to 8 bases and at J to 4 bases, leaving 10 bases not matched to a gene. Germline values: CDR1 MNHEY, CDR2 SVGAGI. Written as DNA, the CDR3 is TGTGCCAGCCGCCCGCCGGGACAGGCGTACGAGCAGTACTTC. Translated, it gives CASRPPGQAYEQYF.

Only a few counts were recorded for this clonotype. The chain joins TRBV5-6 to TRBJ1-2, with a possible D match to TRBD1 (6 bases). The V end lost 0 bases, the J end lost 3 bases, and 18 bases lay between the germline ends. Germline CDR1 SGHDT, CDR2 YYEEEE. The CDR3 contains 17 residues. CDR3 region: CASSLGIGGRQDYGYTF. The CDR3 DNA sequence: TGTGCCAGCAGCTTGGGAATCGGGGGTAGACAGGACTATGGCTACACCTTC.

This clonotype has a handful of counts. Written as DNA, the CDR3 is TGCAGTGCTAAGAGGCTAGCGGCGATGGAGGAGCAGTACTTC. It specifies CSAKRLAAMEEQYF. This chain links TRBV20-1 with TRBJ2-7, with 7 bases lining up with TRBD2. J was trimmed by 7 bases and V by 4 bases; bases with no gene match: 13. Germline values: CDR1 DFQATT, CDR2 SNEGSKA (reference sequence). This CDR3 comprises 14 residues.

This clonotype was picked up a small number of times. V usage is TRBV12-3 or TRBV12-4 and J usage is TRBJ2-3, with D unresolved. The CDR3 runs 14 residues. Trimming removed 2 bases at V and 5 bases at J, with 11 bases between. CDR3 sequence (DNA): TGTGCCAGCAGTTTAATGATGGACGGAGATACGCAGTATTTT. Its translation: CASSLMMDGDTQYF.

This chain links TRBV19 with TRBJ1-5; 8 bases fit TRBD1. Germline lookup yields CDR1 LNHDA and CDR2 SQIVND (reference sequence). After removal of 7 bases from V and 5 bases from J, the junction contained 7 bases not matched to a gene. CDR3 length: 14 amino acids. As DNA, the CDR3 is TGTGCCAGTAAACAGACAGGGGAAGATCAGCCCCAGCATTTT. It specifies CASKQTGEDQPQHF.

Concerning this clonotype: This may arise from a read error, as a much more abundant clone is one base away. The rearrangement uses TRBV7-2 and TRBJ2-7; D is unclear. The ends were cut back, 8 bases at V and 1 base at J, with 12 bases in the middle. Germline CDR1 SGHTA, CDR2 FQGNSA. The CDR3 totals 13 residues. CDR3 protein: CASGPGPSYEQYF. Written as DNA, the CDR3 is TGTGCCAGCGGCCCCGGGCCTTCCTACGAGCAGTACTTC.

The chain uses TRBV6-5 and TRBJ1-6; perhaps TRBD1 as D (5 bases). V was cut by 0 bases and J by 9 bases, with 12 bases left in between. CDR1 is MNHEY, CDR2 SVGAGI, per germline. The CDR3 consists of 15 residues. The CDR3 sequence is CASSYSRRGTSPLHF. The CDR3 bases are TGTGCCAGCAGTTACTCGAGGAGGGGCACTTCACCCCTCCACTTT.

Ten or more counts support this clonotype. V usage is TRBV7-2 and J usage is TRBJ1-2; D unresolved. Germline assignment: CDR1 SGHTA and CDR2 FQGNSA. The ends were cut back, 1 base at V and 7 bases at J, with 7 bases in the middle. The CDR3 totals 12 residues. The CDR3 loop reads CASSLELGGYTF. The CDR3 DNA reads TGTGCCAGCAGCTTAGAACTGGGTGGCTACACCTTC.

This chain connects TRBV10-3 to TRBJ2-1, with 12 nucleotides matching TRBD2. This CDR3 is built from 14 residues. Germline CDR1 is ENHRY and CDR2 is SYGVKD. Germline trimming cut 7 bases from V and 7 bases from J; bases unmatched to any gene: 5. The CDR3 coding sequence is TGTGCCATCATGGAGACTAGCGGGAGTAATGAGCAGTTCTTC. Protein: CAIMETSGSNEQFF.

The chain couples TRBV7-2 to TRBJ2-3; D is unclear. Trimming cost V 0 bases and J 5 bases, with 12 bases left between them. The CDR3 runs 15 residues. Germline CDR1 and CDR2: SGHTA and FQGNSA. Written as DNA, the CDR3 is TGTGCCAGCAGCTTAGCGTCCCTCAGAGGAGATACGCAGTATTTT. Translating gives CASSLASLRGDTQYF.

This clonotype has just a few counts. The chain is built from TRBV6-5 and TRBJ1-4, with D uncertain. Trimming pared 6 bases from V and 7 bases from J, leaving 15 bases between. The CDR3 runs to 14 residues. CDR1 MNHEY and CDR2 SVGAGI come from the germline V gene. This chain's CDR3 is CASRGPGGSEKLFF. DNA for the CDR3: TGTGCCAGCAGAGGACCCGGAGGTAGTGAAAAACTGTTTTTT.

This clonotype was observed many times. The genes are TRBV7-2 and TRBJ2-5; D uncertain. Trimming left V 5 bases short and J 1 base short, with 8 bases between. The CDR3 is 13 residues long. Germline V gene sequence: CDR1 SGHTA, CDR2 FQGNSA. DNA for the CDR3: TGTGCCAGCAGCCGCCGTGCCCAAGAGACCCAGTACTTC. Encoded protein: CASSRRAQETQYF.

There are many counts of this clonotype. V is TRBV11-2 and J is TRBJ1-1, with a weak D call TRBD1 (5 bases). This CDR3 has 11 amino acids. Germline-derived CDR1 and CDR2 are SGHAT and FQNNGV. V shed 6 bases and J shed 4 bases, with 6 bases lying between them. CDR3 sequence: CASRGGTEAFF. The CDR3 DNA is TGTGCCAGCAGGGGGGGCACTGAAGCTTTCTTT.

This clonotype was seen only a few times. This sequence joins TRBV28 and TRBJ1-1; D not resolved. Germline CDR1 and CDR2: MDHEN and SYDVKM. Between the trimmed V and J ends, which lost 6 bases and 1 base, there was a span of 9 bases. The CDR3 runs 13 residues. CDR3 residues: CASSRTPNTEAFF. The DNA for the CDR3 is TGTGCCAGCAGCAGAACCCCGAACACTGAAGCTTTCTTT.